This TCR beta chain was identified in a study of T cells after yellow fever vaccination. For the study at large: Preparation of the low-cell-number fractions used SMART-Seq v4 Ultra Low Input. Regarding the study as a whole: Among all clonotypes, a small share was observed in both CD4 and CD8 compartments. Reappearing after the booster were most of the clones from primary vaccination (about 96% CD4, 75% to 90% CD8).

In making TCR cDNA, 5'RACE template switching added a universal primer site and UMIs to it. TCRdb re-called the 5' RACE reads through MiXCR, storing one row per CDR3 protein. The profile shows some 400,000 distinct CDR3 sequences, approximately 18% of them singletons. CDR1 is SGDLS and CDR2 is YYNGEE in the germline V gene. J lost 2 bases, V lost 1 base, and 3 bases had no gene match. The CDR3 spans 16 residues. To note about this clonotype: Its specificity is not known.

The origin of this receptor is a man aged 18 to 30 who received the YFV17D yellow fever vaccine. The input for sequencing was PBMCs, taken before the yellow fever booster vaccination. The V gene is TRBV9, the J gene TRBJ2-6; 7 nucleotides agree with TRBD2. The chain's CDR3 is CASSVRGEAGANVLTF. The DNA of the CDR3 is TGTGCCAGCAGCGTACGGGGGGAGGCTGGGGCCAACGTCCTGACTTTC. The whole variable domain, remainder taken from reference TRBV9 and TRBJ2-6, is DSGVTQTPKHLITATGQRVTLRCSPRSGDLSVYWYQQSLDQGLQFLIQYYNGEERAKGNILERFSAQQFPDLHSELNLSSLELGDSALYFCASSVRGEAGANVLTFGAGSRLTVL.